These 15 T cell receptor beta chains were sequenced from one sample in a study of T cells in Graves' hyperthyroidism and ophthalmopathy. TCR beta CDR3 regions were amplified from RNA transcripts. Initially, a first-round RT-PCR of the TCR CDR3 employed the HTBI primer set. TCRdb analysed the multiplex PCR reads with MiXCR anew, one entry per CDR3 protein. The table shows 600,000 or so distinct CDR3 sequences, with roughly 50% occurring only once. The sequenced sample was peripheral blood or thyroid tissue (not recorded which). The receptors come from a woman under 30 with Graves' hyperthyroidism.

V gene TRBV29-1 combines with J gene TRBJ2-5, with D perhaps given as TRBD1 or TRBD2 (5 bases each). Between the trimmed V and J ends, which lost 7 bases and 5 bases, there was a span of 20 bases. This CDR3 spans 14 amino acids. CDR1 and CDR2 (germline): SQVTM, ANQGSEA. The CDR3 protein is CSAMGENTGETQYF. As DNA, the CDR3 is TGCAGCGCCATGGGGGAAAACACCGGGGAGACCCAGTACTTC.

As concerns this clonotype: Possible read error: a much larger clone is one base away. The rearrangement links TRBV2 to TRBJ2-7, with D hard to call. Trimming took 4 bases from V and 0 from J, leaving 10 bases between them. The CDR3 sequence is 14 residues long. The germline CDR1 and CDR2 sequences are SNHLY and FYNNEI. CDR3 sequence reads: CASSGSLRSYEQYF. In DNA form, the CDR3 reads TGTGCCAGCAGTGGCAGCCTCCGCTCCTACGAGCAGTACTTC.

This clonotype showed up many times. The chain has TRBV29-1 and TRBJ1-1; the match to TRBD1 covers 8 bases. The length of the CDR3 is 14 residues. Per the germline V gene, CDR1 is SQVTM and CDR2 is ANQGSEA. Losses at the gene ends were 4 bases for V and 5 bases for J; bases not matched to a gene: 9. The CDR3 nucleotides are TGCAGCGTTGGTGACAGGGGTTTTTTAACTGAAGCTTTCTTT. Protein sequence: CSVGDRGFLTEAFF.

In this sample, this clonotype turned up many times. The genes are TRBV29-1 and TRBJ1-1; D call uncertain. CDR1 and CDR2 from the germline V gene are SQVTM and ANQGSEA. V was cut by 8 bases and J by 0 bases, with 10 bases left in between. The CDR3 contains 12 residues. In nucleotides, the CDR3 is TGCAGCTTTCGACGGTTGAACACTGAAGCTTTCTTT. The encoded protein is CSFRRLNTEAFF.

This clonotype was picked up a small number of times. The CDR3, as DNA: TGTGCCAGCAGCCTCGGACTAGCGGAGCAGTACTTC. It yields the protein CASSLGLAEQYF. The chain carries TRBV7-2 and TRBJ2-7; 9 positions match TRBD2. Germline V gene sequence: CDR1 SGHTA, CDR2 FQGNSA. The CDR3 length is 12 residues. V was pared by 5 bases and J by 7 bases, with 3 bases of the junction left unmatched.

This clonotype came up a few times. The chain couples TRBV10-3 to TRBJ2-3; possibly TRBD2 for D (6 bases). From germline, CDR1 is ENHRY and CDR2 SYGVKD. The CDR3 is 16 residues long. Between the trimmed V and J ends, which lost 0 bases and 0 bases, there was a span of 10 bases. CDR3 bases: TGTGCCATCAGTGAGTCAAGCGGGCCTAGCACAGATACGCAGTATTTT. Translating gives CAISESSGPSTDTQYF.

This clonotype was observed a handful of times. The J gene is TRBJ1-1, the V gene TRBV7-9; D remains unclear. The CDR3 extends over 14 amino acids. In germline, CDR1 is SEHNR, CDR2 FQNEAQ (reference sequence). Trimming took off 4 bases at V and 2 bases at J, with 11 bases between the two ends. The CDR3: CASSSRRGNTEAFF. CDR3 DNA sequence: TGTGCCAGCAGCTCGCGTCGGGGTAACACTGAAGCTTTCTTT.

As concerns this clonotype: The conserved phenylalanine or tryptophan normally closing the CDR3 is absent here, so this likely arose from a read error. The J gene is TRBJ1-6, the V gene TRBV20-1; D is perhaps TRBD1 (5 bases). Trimming removed 5 bases at V and 5 bases at J, with 10 bases between. The CDR3 extends over 13 amino acids. The germline V gene has CDR1 DFQATT and CDR2 SNEGSKA (reference sequence). The CDR3: CSAARGDNSPLHL. Here the CDR3 DNA reads TGCAGTGCTGCGCGAGGGGATAATTCACCCCTCCACCTT.

This clonotype showed up just a few times. The chain is built from TRBV2 and TRBJ2-7; possible D gene TRBD2, 7 bases. The germline CDR1 and CDR2 sequences are SNHLY and FYNNEI. The CDR3 is 14 residues long. V dropped 5 bases and J dropped 6 bases, with 17 bases sitting between them. The DNA of the CDR3 is TGTGCCAGCAGTACCTACGCGGGGGCGCTCGAGCAGTACTTC. It yields the protein CASSTYAGALEQYF.

This clonotype showed up many times. This sequence joins TRBV7-9 and TRBJ1-5; 7 bases are shared with TRBD1. Germline lookup yields CDR1 SEHNR and CDR2 FQNEAQ (reference sequence). The J segment lost 2 bases and the V segment lost 8 bases, leaving 3 bases of the junction unmatched. The CDR3 totals 13 residues. In DNA, the CDR3 is TGTGCCAGCGGAGACAGGGGCAATCAGCCCCAGCATTTT. Its translation is CASGDRGNQPQHF.

This chain links TRBV25-1 with TRBJ1-2; maybe TRBD1 (5 bases). This CDR3 is built from 15 residues. In germline, CDR1 is MGHDK, CDR2 SYGVNS. The V end lost 2 bases, the J end lost 8 bases, and 18 bases lay between the germline ends. For the CDR3, the DNA is TGTGCCAGCAGTGAAAGGAGAGGGACTCAGTTGGGCTACACCTTC. The encoded protein is CASSERRGTQLGYTF.

The chain employs TRBV7-9 and TRBJ2-7, with D possibly matching TRBD2 (6 bases). Per the germline V gene, CDR1 is SEHNR and CDR2 is FQNEAQ (reference sequence). V lost 5 bases and J lost 0, with 14 bases in between. This CDR3 contains 15 residues. The DNA of the CDR3 is TGTGCCAGCAGCGTCACGGGGGATGACTCCTACGAGCAGTACTTC. The encoded protein is CASSVTGDDSYEQYF. Full variable domain (remainder filled in from reference TRBV7-9 and TRBJ2-7): DTGVSQNPRHKITKRGQNVTFRCDPISEHNRLYWYRQTLGQGPEFLTYFQNEAQLEKSRLLSDRFSAERPKGSFSTLEIQRTEQGDSAMYLCASSVTGDDSYEQYFGPGTRLTVT.

This clonotype was seen repeatedly, ten times or more. This chain connects TRBV14 to TRBJ1-2; weak D call: TRBD1 (5 bases). Germline V gives CDR1 SGHDN, CDR2 FVKESK. The germline V and J ends were trimmed by 1 base and 4 bases, with 7 bases remaining between them. This CDR3 contains 13 residues. The CDR3 here is CASSQVDSYGYTF. The CDR3 coding sequence is TGTGCCAGCAGCCAAGTCGACAGCTATGGCTACACCTTC.

This chain links TRBV7-8 with TRBJ1-1, with D maybe TRBD1 (6 bases). From germline, CDR1 is SGHVS and CDR2 FQNEAQ. There are 15 residues in the CDR3. The ends were cut back, 5 bases at V and 1 base at J, with 14 bases in the middle. The CDR3 protein is CASSTPRTENTEAFF. DNA of the CDR3: TGTGCCAGCAGCACTCCGCGGACAGAGAACACTGAAGCTTTCTTT.

This clonotype was found a few times. V usage is TRBV20-1 and J usage is TRBJ1-1; maybe TRBD1 (5 bases). This CDR3 has 14 amino acids. The germline V gene encodes CDR1 DFQATT and CDR2 SNEGSKA (reference sequence). CDR3 sequence: CSVLWQGPNTEAFF. Here the CDR3 DNA reads TGCAGCGTGCTGTGGCAGGGCCCGAACACTGAAGCTTTCTTT.